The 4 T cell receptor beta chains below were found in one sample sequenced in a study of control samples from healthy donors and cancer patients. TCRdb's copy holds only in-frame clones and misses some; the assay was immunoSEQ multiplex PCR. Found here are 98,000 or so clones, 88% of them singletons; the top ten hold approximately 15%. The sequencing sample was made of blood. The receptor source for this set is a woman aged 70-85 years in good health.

Here the CDR3 reads CASSIQGNQPQHF. The CDR3 DNA reads TGCGCCAGCAGCATACAGGGGAATCAGCCCCAGCATTTT. V is TRBV5-1 and J is TRBJ1-5; 7 bases are shared with TRBD1. The CDR3 is 13 residues long. Germline CDR1 reads SGHRS; CDR2 reads YFSETQ. The trim removed 4 bases at V and 4 bases at J, leaving 2 bases unmatched.

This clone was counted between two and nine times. The CDR3 DNA follows: TGTGCCAGCAGCTTAGCGGGGACTAGCGGTAACTCCTACGAGCAGTACTTC. As protein: CASSLAGTSGNSYEQYF. V and J are TRBV7-8 and TRBJ2-7; TRBD2 agrees at 11 bases. CDR3 length: 17 residues. In germline, CDR1 is SGHVS, CDR2 FQNEAQ. Trimming at V came to 0 bases and at J to 0 bases, leaving 4 bases not matched to a gene.

The CDR3 region has the DNA TGTGCCAGCAGCCGACAGCCTGCTAACTATGGCTACACCTTC. It encodes CASSRQPANYGYTF. The V gene is TRBV11-2, the J gene TRBJ1-2; a weak D match, TRBD1 (5 bases). V lost 5 bases, J lost 0 bases, and 10 bases lay in between. Germline V gene lookup returns CDR1 SGHAT and CDR2 FQNNGV. The CDR3 contains 14 residues.

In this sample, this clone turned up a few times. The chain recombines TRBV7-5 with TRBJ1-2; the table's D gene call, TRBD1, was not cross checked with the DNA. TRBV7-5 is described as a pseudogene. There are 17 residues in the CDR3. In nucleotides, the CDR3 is TGTGCCAGAAGCTTCGACAGGGGCTCCGAAACTAACTATGGCTACACCTTC. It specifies CARSFDRGSETNYGYTF.